This TCR beta chain originates from a study of blood T cell repertoires in COVID-19. Study-level information: Sources were T cells, B-cell-depleted T cells, or PBMCs; the material itself was cDNA or gDNA.

V shed 6 bases, J shed 7 bases, and the junction held 5 bases outside the gene matches. CDR3 length: 13 residues. Germline loops: CDR1 SQVTM, CDR2 ANQGSEA. Method: immunoSEQ multiplex PCR; TCRdb's copy keeps in-frame clones and lacks some. The table shows about 300,000 clones, with 80% to 90% occurring only once. This receptor was obtained from a woman aged 45-60 years with COVID-19, enrolled during active disease. What was sequenced was peripheral blood. V gene TRBV29-1 combines with J gene TRBJ2-1; 11 nucleotides line up with TRBD1. The CDR3 here is CSVPGQGGNEQFF. The CDR3 DNA reads as TGCAGCGTGCCGGGACAGGGGGGGAATGAGCAGTTCTTC.